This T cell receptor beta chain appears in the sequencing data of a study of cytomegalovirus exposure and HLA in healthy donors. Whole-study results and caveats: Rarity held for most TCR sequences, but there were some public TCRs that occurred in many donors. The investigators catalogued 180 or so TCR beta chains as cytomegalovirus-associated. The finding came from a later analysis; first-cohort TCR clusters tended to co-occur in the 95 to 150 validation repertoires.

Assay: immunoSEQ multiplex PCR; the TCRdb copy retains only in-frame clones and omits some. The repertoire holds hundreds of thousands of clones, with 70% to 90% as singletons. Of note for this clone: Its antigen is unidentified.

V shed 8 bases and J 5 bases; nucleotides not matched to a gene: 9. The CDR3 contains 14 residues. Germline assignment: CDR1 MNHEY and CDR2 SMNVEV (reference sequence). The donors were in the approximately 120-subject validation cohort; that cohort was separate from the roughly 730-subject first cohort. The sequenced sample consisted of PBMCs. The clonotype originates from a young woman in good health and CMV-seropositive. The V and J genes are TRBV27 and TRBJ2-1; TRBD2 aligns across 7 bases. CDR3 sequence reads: CASRQSGGHNEQFF. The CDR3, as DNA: TGTGCCAGCCGTCAGTCGGGAGGACACAATGAGCAGTTCTTC.